Listed below are T cell receptor beta chains from one sample, sequenced in a study of blood T cell repertoires in COVID-19. The protocol was immunoSEQ multiplex PCR, while the TCRdb copy is restricted to in-frame clones and leaves out a portion. This sample yields about 130,000 clones, of which over 60% are seen a single time; 1.5% to 2% belongs to the top ten. The material sequenced was peripheral blood. Receptors were obtained from a woman in her seventies with acute or convalescent COVID-19. The CDR3 runs from the conserved cysteine through the conserved F or W. A D gene is named only where the DNA matches it firmly. Rows may omit the clone size; those that give it use once, few, many or a size class.

v_gene: TRBV27; j_gene: TRBJ2-2; abundance: -; d_gene: TRBD1; CDR3aa: CASSQPGQGNTGELFF; CDR3nt: TGTGCCAGCAGTCAACCGGGACAGGGAAACACCGGGGAGCTGTTTTTT
v_gene: TRBV29-1; j_gene: TRBJ2-7; abundance: -; d_gene: -; CDR3aa: CSAGLKGEQYF; CDR3nt: TGCAGCGCCGGACTAAAGGGGGAGCAGTACTTC
v_gene: TRBV7-6; j_gene: TRBJ2-3; abundance: -; d_gene: TRBD2; CDR3aa: CASSLGGGGPTDTQYF; CDR3nt: TGTGCCAGCAGCTTAGGGGGCGGGGGTCCTACAGATACGCAGTATTTT
v_gene: TRBV19; j_gene: TRBJ2-1; abundance: few; d_gene: -; CDR3aa: CASSSQRNNEQFF; CDR3nt: TGTGCCAGTAGTTCACAGAGAAACAATGAGCAGTTCTTC
v_gene: TRBV7-3; j_gene: TRBJ1-1; abundance: -; d_gene: -; CDR3aa: CASSDSSYTEAFF; CDR3nt: TGTGCCAGCAGCGACAGCTCCTACACTGAAGCTTTCTTT
v_gene: TRBV25-1; j_gene: TRBJ1-4; abundance: -; d_gene: TRBD1; CDR3aa: CASSERGDRGITNEKLFF; CDR3nt: TGTGCCAGCAGTGAACGAGGAGACAGGGGTATAACTAATGAAAAACTGTTTTTT
v_gene: TRBV19; j_gene: TRBJ2-1; abundance: -; d_gene: TRBD1; CDR3aa: CASSIVGQGPYNEQFF; CDR3nt: TGTGCCAGTAGTATTGTGGGACAGGGGCCCTACAATGAGCAGTTCTTC
v_gene: TRBV7-8; j_gene: TRBJ2-1; abundance: -; d_gene: -; CDR3aa: CASSFPSLDEQFF; CDR3nt: TGTGCCAGCAGCTTCCCATCTCTAGATGAGCAGTTCTTC
v_gene: TRBV20-1; j_gene: TRBJ1-4; abundance: -; d_gene: -; CDR3aa: CSAPFNEKLFF; CDR3nt: TGCAGTGCTCCTTTCAATGAAAAACTGTTTTTT
v_gene: TRBV2; j_gene: TRBJ2-7; abundance: -; d_gene: -; CDR3aa: CASSRDLSTRWAYEQYF; CDR3nt: TGTGCCAGCAGTAGGGACTTAAGTACGAGATGGGCCTACGAGCAGTACTTC
v_gene: TRBV5-1; j_gene: TRBJ1-6; abundance: few; d_gene: -; CDR3aa: CASSLDLFGQGYSPLHF; CDR3nt: TGCGCCAGCAGCTTGGATCTATTTGGGCAGGGATATTCACCCCTCCACTTT
v_gene: TRBV6-5; j_gene: TRBJ2-3; abundance: -; d_gene: -; CDR3aa: CASWKQADTQYF; CDR3nt: TGTGCCAGCTGGAAGCAGGCAGATACGCAGTATTTT
v_gene: TRBV21-1; j_gene: TRBJ2-1; abundance: few; d_gene: -; CDR3aa: CASSNQGDTGPSYNEQFF; CDR3nt: TGTGCCAGCAGCAACCAGGGGGACACCGGGCCCTCCTACAATGAGCAGTTCTTC
v_gene: TRBV7-6; j_gene: TRBJ2-7; abundance: -; d_gene: TRBD2; CDR3aa: CASSLGTSGRGEQYF; CDR3nt: TGTGCCAGCAGCTTAGGGACTAGCGGGAGGGGCGAGCAGTACTTC
v_gene: TRBV18; j_gene: TRBJ1-3; abundance: -; d_gene: TRBD1; CDR3aa: CASSQTPGTGGGGGNTIYF; CDR3nt: TGTGCCAGCTCACAAACCCCCGGGACAGGCGGTGGCGGCGGAAACACCATATATTTT
v_gene: TRBV6-6; j_gene: TRBJ1-1; abundance: -; d_gene: TRBD1; CDR3aa: CASSRTGFTEAFF; CDR3nt: TGTGCCAGCAGTCGGACAGGGTTCACTGAAGCTTTCTTT
v_gene: TRBV2; j_gene: TRBJ1-5; abundance: -; d_gene: TRBD1; CDR3aa: CASGRQGFNQPQHF; CDR3nt: TGTGCCAGCGGCAGACAGGGTTTCAATCAGCCCCAGCATTTT
v_gene: TRBV6-6; j_gene: TRBJ2-7; abundance: few; d_gene: -; CDR3aa: CASSFTGFYEQYF; CDR3nt: TGTGCCAGCAGTTTCACAGGGTTCTACGAGCAGTACTTC
v_gene: TRBV27; j_gene: TRBJ1-6; abundance: -; d_gene: TRBD1; CDR3aa: CASSPGTGNVANSPLHF; CDR3nt: TGTGCCAGCAGTCCGGGGACAGGGAATGTCGCCAATTCACCCCTCCACTTT
v_gene: TRBV7-2; j_gene: TRBJ2-1; abundance: -; d_gene: -; CDR3aa: CASSPRGGEQFF; CDR3nt: TGTGCCAGCAGCCCCAGGGGTGGTGAGCAGTTCTTC
v_gene: TRBV30; j_gene: TRBJ2-4; abundance: once; d_gene: TRBD1; CDR3aa: CAWRPRQGTNIQYF; CDR3nt: TGTGCCTGGAGGCCCCGACAGGGGACGAACATTCAGTACTTC
v_gene: TRBV27; j_gene: TRBJ2-4; abundance: -; d_gene: -; CDR3aa: CASSLSWTLAVAKNIQYF; CDR3nt: TGTGCCAGCAGTTTATCTTGGACCCTAGCAGTAGCCAAAAACATTCAGTACTTC
v_gene: TRBV5-3; j_gene: TRBJ1-2; abundance: -; d_gene: TRBD1; CDR3aa: CARSTYWDRESYGYTF; CDR3nt: TGTGCCAGAAGCACATACTGGGACAGGGAGTCCTATGGCTACACCTTC
v_gene: TRBV6-4; j_gene: TRBJ1-1; abundance: few; d_gene: -; CDR3aa: CASSEGRGTEAFF; CDR3nt: TGTGCCAGCAGTGAGGGTAGGGGAACTGAAGCTTTCTTT
v_gene: TRBV18; j_gene: TRBJ2-3; abundance: -; d_gene: -; CDR3aa: CASSPPGLRTRGTDTQYF; CDR3nt: TGTGCCAGCTCACCACCCGGACTCAGAACTCGGGGCACAGATACGCAGTATTTT
v_gene: TRBV28; j_gene: TRBJ1-2; abundance: -; d_gene: TRBD1; CDR3aa: CASSTGGANYGYTF; CDR3nt: TGTGCCAGCAGTACAGGGGGCGCTAACTATGGCTACACCTTC
v_gene: TRBV28; j_gene: TRBJ2-7; abundance: -; d_gene: TRBD1; CDR3aa: CATRGQGSYEQYF; CDR3nt: TGTGCCACCAGGGGACAGGGGTCCTACGAGCAGTACTTC
v_gene: TRBV4-1; j_gene: TRBJ1-5; abundance: -; d_gene: TRBD1; CDR3aa: CASSQELQGGQPQHF; CDR3nt: TGCGCCAGCAGCCAAGAACTACAGGGGGGTCAGCCCCAGCATTTT
v_gene: TRBV11-2; j_gene: TRBJ2-7; abundance: -; d_gene: -; CDR3aa: CASSNSLVAWEQYF; CDR3nt: TGTGCCAGCAGCAACTCACTAGTTGCGTGGGAGCAGTACTTC
v_gene: TRBV6-5; j_gene: TRBJ1-1; abundance: few; d_gene: -; CDR3aa: CASSPPAEQGAFF; CDR3nt: TGTGCCAGCAGTCCACCGGCGGAACAAGGCGCTTTCTTT
v_gene: TRBV27; j_gene: TRBJ2-7; abundance: -; d_gene: TRBD1; CDR3aa: CASSLVGQGPYEQYF; CDR3nt: TGTGCCAGCAGCCTGGTCGGACAGGGCCCCTACGAGCAGTACTTC
v_gene: TRBV2; j_gene: TRBJ1-2; abundance: -; d_gene: TRBD1; CDR3aa: CASSGTGVDGYTF; CDR3nt: TGTGCCAGCAGTGGGACAGGGGTCGATGGCTACACCTTC
v_gene: TRBV19; j_gene: TRBJ2-1; abundance: few; d_gene: TRBD2; CDR3aa: CASSIALLAGDEQFF; CDR3nt: TGTGCCAGTAGTATTGCCCTTCTAGCGGGGGATGAGCAGTTCTTC
v_gene: TRBV5-1; j_gene: TRBJ1-1; abundance: -; d_gene: -; CDR3aa: CASSLESPGNTIDEAFF; CDR3nt: TGCGCCAGCAGCTTGGAATCCCCGGGAAATACGATTGATGAAGCTTTCTTT
v_gene: TRBV19; j_gene: TRBJ1-5; abundance: -; d_gene: TRBD1; CDR3aa: CASSAQGSNQPQHF; CDR3nt: TGTGCCAGTAGTGCACAGGGGAGCAATCAGCCCCAGCATTTT
v_gene: TRBV15; j_gene: TRBJ2-3; abundance: -; d_gene: TRBD1; CDR3aa: CATSSGQGTDTQYF; CDR3nt: TGTGCCACCAGCAGTGGACAGGGAACAGATACGCAGTATTTT
v_gene: TRBV30; j_gene: TRBJ2-6; abundance: once; d_gene: TRBD1; CDR3aa: CAWSRGGTGANVLTF; CDR3nt: TGTGCCTGGAGTAGAGGGGGCACTGGGGCCAACGTCCTGACTTTC
v_gene: TRBV7-9; j_gene: TRBJ1-6; abundance: few; d_gene: -; CDR3aa: CASSVPSTPLHF; CDR3nt: TGTGCCAGCAGCGTCCCGTCTACACCCCTCCACTTT
v_gene: TRBV4-3; j_gene: TRBJ2-3; abundance: many; d_gene: TRBD2; CDR3aa: CASSQRPRLAGGLISTDTQYF; CDR3nt: TGCGCCAGCAGCCAACGCCCTAGGCTAGCGGGGGGCCTTATTAGCACAGATACGCAGTATTTT
v_gene: TRBV3-1/TRBV3-2; j_gene: TRBJ1-2; abundance: few; d_gene: TRBD1; CDR3aa: CASSQEGTGVRGYTF; CDR3nt: TGTGCCAGCAGCCAAGAGGGGACAGGGGTACGTGGCTACACCTTC
v_gene: TRBV27; j_gene: TRBJ2-1; abundance: -; d_gene: -; CDR3aa: CASSQQAISYNEQFF; CDR3nt: TGTGCCAGCAGTCAACAGGCCATCTCCTACAATGAGCAGTTCTTC
v_gene: TRBV24-1; j_gene: TRBJ2-1; abundance: once; d_gene: -; CDR3aa: CATSALGGGGSSYNEQFF; CDR3nt: TGTGCCACCAGTGCCCTTGGGGGCGGCGGGAGCTCCTACAATGAGCAGTTCTTC
v_gene: TRBV2; j_gene: TRBJ2-2; abundance: -; d_gene: -; CDR3aa: CASTPTSGAAGELFF; CDR3nt: TGTGCCAGCACGCCGACTAGTGGGGCGGCCGGGGAGCTGTTTTTT
v_gene: TRBV6-2/TRBV6-3; j_gene: TRBJ1-1; abundance: many; d_gene: -; CDR3aa: CASSYKGETEAFF; CDR3nt: TGTGCCAGCAGTTACAAGGGAGAGACTGAAGCTTTCTTT
v_gene: TRBV19; j_gene: TRBJ2-3; abundance: -; d_gene: TRBD2; CDR3aa: CATLGRGLDTQYF; CDR3nt: TGTGCCACTCTAGGGCGGGGGTTAGATACGCAGTATTTT
v_gene: TRBV9; j_gene: TRBJ2-3; abundance: -; d_gene: TRBD2; CDR3aa: CASSVGLADTDTQYF; CDR3nt: TGTGCCAGCAGCGTAGGACTAGCAGACACAGATACGCAGTATTTT
v_gene: TRBV12-5; j_gene: TRBJ2-3; abundance: many; d_gene: TRBD2; CDR3aa: CASAQGTSEGQYF; CDR3nt: TGTGCTAGTGCCCAAGGGACTAGCGAAGGGCAGTATTTT
v_gene: TRBV6-1; j_gene: TRBJ2-2; abundance: -; d_gene: -; CDR3aa: CASSELRARELFF; CDR3nt: TGTGCCAGCAGTGAACTGAGGGCGAGGGAGCTGTTTTTT
v_gene: TRBV6-6; j_gene: TRBJ2-7; abundance: -; d_gene: TRBD1; CDR3aa: CASRRQGSAYEQYF; CDR3nt: TGTGCCAGCAGACGACAGGGGAGCGCCTACGAGCAGTACTTC
v_gene: TRBV6-6; j_gene: TRBJ1-5; abundance: once; d_gene: -; CDR3aa: CASSYEGSNQPQHF; CDR3nt: TGTGCCAGCAGTTACGAGGGTAGCAATCAGCCCCAGCATTTT
v_gene: TRBV5-4; j_gene: TRBJ2-1; abundance: few; d_gene: -; CDR3aa: CASSSVLGGPYNEQFF; CDR3nt: TGTGCCAGCAGCTCCGTCCTCGGGGGTCCCTACAATGAGCAGTTCTTC
v_gene: TRBV7-2; j_gene: TRBJ1-2; abundance: once; d_gene: -; CDR3aa: CASSFLGARMTNYGYTF; CDR3nt: TGTGCCAGCAGCTTCCTGGGGGCGCGAATGACGAACTATGGCTACACCTTC